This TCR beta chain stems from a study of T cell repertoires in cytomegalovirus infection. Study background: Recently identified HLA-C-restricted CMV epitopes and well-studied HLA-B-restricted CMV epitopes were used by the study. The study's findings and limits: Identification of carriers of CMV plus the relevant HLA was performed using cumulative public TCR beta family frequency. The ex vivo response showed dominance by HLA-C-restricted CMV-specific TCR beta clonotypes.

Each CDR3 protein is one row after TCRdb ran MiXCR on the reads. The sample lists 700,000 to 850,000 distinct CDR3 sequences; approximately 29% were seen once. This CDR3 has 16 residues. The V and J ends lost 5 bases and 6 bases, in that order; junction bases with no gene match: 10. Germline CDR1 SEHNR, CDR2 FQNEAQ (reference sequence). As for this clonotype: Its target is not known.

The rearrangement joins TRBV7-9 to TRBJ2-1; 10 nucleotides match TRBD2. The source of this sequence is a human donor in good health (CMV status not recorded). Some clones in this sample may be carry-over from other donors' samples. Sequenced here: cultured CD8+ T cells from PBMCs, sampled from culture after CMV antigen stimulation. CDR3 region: CASSPEAGGSRNEQFF. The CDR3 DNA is TGTGCCAGCAGCCCAGAAGCGGGGGGGTCCCGCAATGAGCAGTTCTTC.